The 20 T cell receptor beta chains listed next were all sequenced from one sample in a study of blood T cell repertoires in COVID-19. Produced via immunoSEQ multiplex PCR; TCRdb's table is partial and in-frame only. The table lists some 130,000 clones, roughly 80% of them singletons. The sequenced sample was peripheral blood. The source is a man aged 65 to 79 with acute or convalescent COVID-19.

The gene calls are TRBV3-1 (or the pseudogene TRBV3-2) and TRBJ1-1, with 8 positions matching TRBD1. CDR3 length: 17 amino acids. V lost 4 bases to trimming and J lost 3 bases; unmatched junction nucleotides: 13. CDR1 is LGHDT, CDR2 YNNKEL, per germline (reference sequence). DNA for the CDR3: TGTGCCAGCAGCCTTCTACAGGGGGTGCATGGGGACACTGAAGCTTTCTTT. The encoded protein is CASSLLQGVHGDTEAFF.

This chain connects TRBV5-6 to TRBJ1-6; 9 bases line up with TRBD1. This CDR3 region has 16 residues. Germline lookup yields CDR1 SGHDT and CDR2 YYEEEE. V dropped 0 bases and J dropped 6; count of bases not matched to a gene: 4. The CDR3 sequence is CASSLAGTGSNSPLHF. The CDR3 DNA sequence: TGTGCCAGCAGCTTGGCCGGGACAGGGAGTAATTCACCCCTCCACTTT.

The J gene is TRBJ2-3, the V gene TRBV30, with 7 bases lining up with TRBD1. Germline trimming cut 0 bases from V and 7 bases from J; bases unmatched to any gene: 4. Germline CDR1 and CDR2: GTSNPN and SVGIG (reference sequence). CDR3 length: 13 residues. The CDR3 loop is CAWSVGRGNTQYF. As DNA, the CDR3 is TGTGCCTGGAGTGTCGGCAGGGGGAATACGCAGTATTTT.

Written as DNA, the CDR3 is TGCGCCAGCAGCAAGGGACAAATGAACACTGAAGCTTTCTTT. Its translation: CASSKGQMNTEAFF. The chain combines TRBV5-1 with TRBJ1-1; weak D call: TRBD1 (6 bases). This CDR3 region has 14 residues. Germline CDR1 and CDR2: SGHRS and YFSETQ. V was clipped by 4 bases and J by 0 bases, with 10 bases between them.

CDR3 sequence reads: CSVGGIAGGQETQYF. CDR3 coding DNA: TGCAGCGTTGGAGGCATAGCGGGGGGCCAAGAGACCCAGTACTTC. J is TRBJ2-5 and V is TRBV29-1; TRBD2 aligns across 10 bases. Germline CDR1 and CDR2: SQVTM and ANQGSEA. V lost 4 bases, J lost 1 base, and 6 bases stayed unmatched. There are 15 residues in the CDR3.

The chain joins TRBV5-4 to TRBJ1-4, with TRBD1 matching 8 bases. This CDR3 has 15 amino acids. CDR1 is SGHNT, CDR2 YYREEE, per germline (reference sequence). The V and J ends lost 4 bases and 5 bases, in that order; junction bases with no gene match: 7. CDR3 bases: TGTGCCAGCAGCCCCCGGACAGGGCCCAATGAAAAACTGTTTTTT. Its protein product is CASSPRTGPNEKLFF.

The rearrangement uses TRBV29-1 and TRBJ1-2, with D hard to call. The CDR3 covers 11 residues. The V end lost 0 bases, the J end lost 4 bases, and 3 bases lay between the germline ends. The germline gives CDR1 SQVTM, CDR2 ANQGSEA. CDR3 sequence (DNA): TGCAGCGTTGAAGACGGCTATGGCTACACCTTC. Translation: CSVEDGYGYTF.

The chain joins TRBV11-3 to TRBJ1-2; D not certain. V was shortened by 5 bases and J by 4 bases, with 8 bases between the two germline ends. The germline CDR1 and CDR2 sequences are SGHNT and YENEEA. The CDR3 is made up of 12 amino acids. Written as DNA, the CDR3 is TGTGCCAGCAGCCGCGGAGGCTATGGCTACACCTTC. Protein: CASSRGGYGYTF.

This CDR3 reads CASSLAGSGGNTIYF. The CDR3 DNA is TGCGCCAGCAGCTTGGCAGGGTCAGGGGGAAACACCATATATTTT. The chain combines TRBV5-1 with TRBJ1-3, with TRBD1 as a possible D gene (5 bases). The germline V and J ends were trimmed by 0 bases and 4 bases, with 11 bases remaining between them. The CDR3 spans 15 residues. Per germline, CDR1 SGHRS and CDR2 YFSETQ.

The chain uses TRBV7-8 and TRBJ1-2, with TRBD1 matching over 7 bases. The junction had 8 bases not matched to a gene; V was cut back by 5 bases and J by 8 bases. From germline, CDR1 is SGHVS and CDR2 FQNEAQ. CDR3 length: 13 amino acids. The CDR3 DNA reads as TGTGCCAGCAGCGCACAGGGGATGTCGGGCTACACCTTC. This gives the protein CASSAQGMSGYTF. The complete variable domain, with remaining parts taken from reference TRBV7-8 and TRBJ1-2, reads GAGVSQSPRYKVAKRGQDVALRCDPISGHVSLFWYQQALGQGPEFLTYFQNEAQLDKSGLPSDRFFAERPEGSVSTLKIQRTQQEDSAVYLCASSAQGMSGYTFGSGTRLTVV.

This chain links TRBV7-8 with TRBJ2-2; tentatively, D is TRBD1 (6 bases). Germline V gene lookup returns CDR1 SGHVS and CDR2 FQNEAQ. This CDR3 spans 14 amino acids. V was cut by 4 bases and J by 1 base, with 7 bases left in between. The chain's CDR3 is CASSWTENTGELFF. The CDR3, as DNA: TGTGCCAGCAGCTGGACAGAGAACACCGGGGAGCTGTTTTTT.

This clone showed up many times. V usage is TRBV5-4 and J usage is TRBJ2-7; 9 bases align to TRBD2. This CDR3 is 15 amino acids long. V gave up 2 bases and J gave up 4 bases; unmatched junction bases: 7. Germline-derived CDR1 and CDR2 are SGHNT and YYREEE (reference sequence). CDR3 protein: CASSFGGTSSYEQYF. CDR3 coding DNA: TGTGCCAGCAGCTTCGGGGGGACTAGCAGTTACGAGCAGTACTTC.

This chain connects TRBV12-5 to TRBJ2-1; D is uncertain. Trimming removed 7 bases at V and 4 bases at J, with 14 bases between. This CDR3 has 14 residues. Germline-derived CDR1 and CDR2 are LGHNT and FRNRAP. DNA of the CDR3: TGTGCTAGTGTAAGGCAGGAAATATACAATGAGCAGTTCTTC. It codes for CASVRQEIYNEQFF. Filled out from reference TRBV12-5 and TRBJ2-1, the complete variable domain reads DARVTQTPRHKVTEMGQEVTMRCQPILGHNTVFWYRQTMMQGLELLAYFRNRAPLDDSGMPKDRFSAEMPDATLATLKIQPSEPRDSAVYFCASVRQEIYNEQFFGPGTRLTVL.

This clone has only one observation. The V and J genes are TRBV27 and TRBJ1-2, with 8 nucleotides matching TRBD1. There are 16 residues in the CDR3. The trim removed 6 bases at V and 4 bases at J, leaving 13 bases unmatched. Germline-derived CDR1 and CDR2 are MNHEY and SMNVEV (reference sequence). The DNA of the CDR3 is TGTGCCAGCAGATTACTAGGACAGGGAACGGGCTATGGCTACACCTTC. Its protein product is CASRLLGQGTGYGYTF.

The CDR3 loop is CASSPTSGYNEQFF. For the CDR3, the DNA is TGTGCCAGCAGCCCTACTAGCGGGTACAATGAGCAGTTCTTC. V is TRBV5-4 and J is TRBJ2-1; 9 positions match TRBD2. Per germline, CDR1 SGHNT and CDR2 YYREEE (reference sequence). Germline trimming cut 4 bases from V and 4 bases from J; bases unmatched to any gene: 3. The CDR3 is 14 residues long.

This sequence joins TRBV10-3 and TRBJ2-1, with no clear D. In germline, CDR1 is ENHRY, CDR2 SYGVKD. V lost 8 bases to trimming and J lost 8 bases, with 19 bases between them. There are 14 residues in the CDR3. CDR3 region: CAIRLVLESDEQFF. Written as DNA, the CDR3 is TGTGCCATCCGTCTAGTCTTAGAATCTGATGAGCAGTTCTTC.

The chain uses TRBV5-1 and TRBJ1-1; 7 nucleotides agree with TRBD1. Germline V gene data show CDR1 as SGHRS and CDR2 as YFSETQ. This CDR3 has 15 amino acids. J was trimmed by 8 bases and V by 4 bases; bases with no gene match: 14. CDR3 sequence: CASSTYSQGVSEAFF. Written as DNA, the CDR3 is TGCGCCAGCAGCACCTATTCCCAGGGGGTGTCCGAAGCTTTCTTT.

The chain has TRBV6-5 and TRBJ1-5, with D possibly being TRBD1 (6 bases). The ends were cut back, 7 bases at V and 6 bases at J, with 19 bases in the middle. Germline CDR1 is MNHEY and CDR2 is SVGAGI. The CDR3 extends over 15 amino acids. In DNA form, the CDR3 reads TGTGCCAGCATCCGGTTCGGGGGGGGCGGTCAGCCCCAGCATTTT. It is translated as CASIRFGGGGQPQHF.

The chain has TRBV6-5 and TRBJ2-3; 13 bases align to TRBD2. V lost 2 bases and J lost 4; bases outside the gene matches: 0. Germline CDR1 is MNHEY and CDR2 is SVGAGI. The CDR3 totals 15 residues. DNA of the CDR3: TGTGCCAGCAGTTACACTAGCGGGGGGGCAGATACGCAGTATTTT. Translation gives CASSYTSGGADTQYF.

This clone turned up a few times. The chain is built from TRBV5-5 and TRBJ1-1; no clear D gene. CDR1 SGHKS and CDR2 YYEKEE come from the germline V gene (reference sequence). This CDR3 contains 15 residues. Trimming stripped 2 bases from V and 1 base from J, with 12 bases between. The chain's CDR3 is CASSLTPGWNTEAFF. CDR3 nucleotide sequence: TGTGCCAGCAGCTTAACACCAGGATGGAACACTGAAGCTTTCTTT.